This T cell receptor (beta chain) was recovered during a study of blood T cell repertoires in COVID-19 (dated by TCRdb to the early 2020s). About the investigation overall: Collaborator samples came from the United States, Italy and Spain and covered acute and convalescent phases of COVID-19. The prospective study material was composed of cDNA or gDNA derived from T cells, B-cell-depleted T cells, or PBMCs. The dataset comprised deeply sampled blood TCRbeta repertoires from subjects exposed to, actively infected with, or recovered from COVID-19. The repertoires were released in a freely available public database intended as a resource for research on the immune response to SARS-CoV-2. Samples were obtained from the ongoing ImmuneRACE study (first 160 participants) and from 1,254 subjects provided by 6 global collaborators. The sample metadata nearly always contained a de-identified subject ID, COVID-19 status, age in years and sex. Where available, HLA class I and class II types were taken from metadata supplied by the sample provider and were not determined by assay-based typing.

From the germline V gene, CDR1 is SGHTA and CDR2 is FQGNSA. Here V drops 0 bases and J drops 8 bases, and the junction holds 5 bases not matched to any gene. The CDR3, cysteine through phenylalanine, is 15 amino acids long. Of the read, only the CDR3 DNA is kept; its 45 bases are in frame from base 1. The full study reports these points: The quantity of clinical and demographic metadata differed by source and by participant and was supplied without curation.

Samples from volunteer blood donors who had recovered from COVID-19 were contributed by a second Seattle source. Whole blood was collected in K2EDTA tubes by collaborating institutions according to the institutions' own protocols. For TCRbeta analysis, collaborator samples were shipped as frozen whole blood, as isolated PBMCs, or as DNA extracted from either sample type. Worth noting for this clone: Its antigen is currently not known. No base quality information exists; no much larger clone differs at one position.

TCRbeta CDR3 regions were amplified from genomic DNA by means of the immunoSEQ Assay, a bias-controlled multiplex PCR. For the original study's pipeline: Nucleated cell counts per sample were estimated from amplification of reference gene primers within the assay. Sequence reads were collapsed and filtered to measure the absolute abundance of every unique TCRbeta CDR3 rearrangement. For each sample, productive Simpson clonality was calculated as the square root of Simpson's diversity index across productive rearrangements. This immuneACCESS table, as held by TCRdb, lists in-frame sequences with V and J called but not all clones. Of the missing ones, under half trace to an unresolved V gene in checked studies; the others have no known cause. The D gene and trimming were derived from the DNA, and the V and J assignments and clone size from that table. For this sample there are under 250,000 clones; about nine tenths appear just once. The ten largest account for roughly 6% of the sample.

The sequencing input was peripheral blood. This TCR derives from a man aged 55-75 years who had recovered from COVID-19. The rearranged chain carries TRBV7-2 and TRBJ2-1; TRBD2 matches 9 bases in the middle. In nucleotides, the sequence is TGTGCCAGCAGCTTAGCTAGCGGGAGTCGGTATGAGCAGTTCTTC. Its protein is CASSLASGSRYEQFF. With the rest looked up from the reference TRBV7-2 and TRBJ2-1 genes rather than sequenced, the full variable domain is GAGVSQSPSNKVTEKGKDVELRCDPISGHTALYWYRQSLGQGLEFLIYFQGNSAPDKSGLPSDRFSAERTGGSVSTLTIQRTQQEDSAVYLCASSLASGSRYEQFFGPGTRLTVL.